The clone carrying this TCR beta chain rates as medium-sized. Its antigen is unknown. CDR1 is KGHDR and CDR2 is SFDVKD in the germline V gene. V trimming: 4 bases; J trimming: 4 bases; junction bases outside the gene matches: 11. This CDR3 has 17 amino acids. This record comes from a study of HIV-infected patients and healthy controls. General study results and limits: CMV-associated CDR3s mostly grew nonsignificantly during therapy, while HIV-associated CDR3s declined significantly. Healthy controls shared more CDR3 sequences between individuals than HIV-infected patients did.

The repertoire came from unfractionated whole blood and reflected all unsorted peripheral T cells. RNA came from more than 2 ml of peripheral blood. Alpha and beta constant-region primers primed reverse transcription of 400 to 650 ng RNA. Each of the alpha and beta chains got its own library through chain-specific third strand synthesis with indices. Each molecule carried a 12-nucleotide identifier made of two joined random hexamers added before amplification. TCRdb processed the 5' RACE reads anew with MiXCR; each CDR3 protein has one entry. The sample holds under 20,000 distinct CDR3 sequences, around 9.1% seen once.

The sample comprised blood. The receptor comes from an adult in good health. This chain uses TRBV24-1 with TRBJ2-3; TRBD1 matches 9 bases. The CDR3 sequence: CATSDRQTGGEADTQYF. The CDR3 DNA is TGTGCCACCAGTGACCGCCAGACAGGGGGAGAAGCAGATACGCAGTATTTT.